These T cell receptor beta chains were read from a single sample in a study of T cells after yellow fever vaccination. Each CDR3 protein is one row after TCRdb ran MiXCR on the 5' RACE reads. The repertoire consists of about 240,000 distinct CDR3 sequences, with over 3% occurring once and the leading ten covering 19%. This specimen was PBMCs, taken 15 days after the yellow fever booster vaccination. All receptors derive from a man aged 18 to 30 who received the YFV17D yellow fever vaccine. Both conserved end residues are part of each CDR3. The order of the fields is J gene, V gene, D gene, clone size, CDR3 protein, CDR3 DNA. The D gene is left open where the match is weak. The size entry is marked missing in some rows and otherwise reads once, few, many or a size class.

>TRBJ2-3|TRBV5-5|TRBD2|many
CASSLEPGLAVDTQYF
TGTGCCAGCAGCTTGGAGCCGGGACTAGCGGTAGATACGCAGTATTTT
>TRBJ1-5|TRBV5-6|-|few
CASSEGLDQPQHF
TGTGCCAGCAGCGAGGGGTTAGATCAGCCCCAGCATTTT
>TRBJ2-2|TRBV27|-|many
CASSLYPAGGWNTGELFF
TGTGCCAGCAGTTTATATCCCGCAGGGGGGTGGAACACCGGGGAGCTGTTTTTT
>TRBJ2-1|TRBV5-5|TRBD2|many
CASSLGLAGGLDNEQFF
TGTGCCAGCAGCTTGGGACTAGCGGGGGGGCTCGACAATGAGCAGTTCTTC
>TRBJ2-1|TRBV7-3|-|many
CASSSGGSGSYNEQFF
TGTGCCAGCAGCTCAGGGGGTAGCGGCTCCTACAATGAGCAGTTCTTC
>TRBJ2-1|TRBV2|-|many
CASSESRASYNEQFF
TGTGCCAGCAGTGAATCGCGCGCCTCCTACAATGAGCAGTTCTTC
>TRBJ1-5|TRBV6-2/TRBV6-3|TRBD1|many
CASSWTGLQPQHF
TGTGCCAGCAGTTGGACAGGGCTTCAGCCCCAGCATTTT
>TRBJ1-1|TRBV5-4|-|many
CASSRASDYTEAFF
TGTGCCAGCAGCCGAGCGTCGGATTATACTGAAGCTTTCTTT
>TRBJ1-3|TRBV4-3|-|many
CASSQVVGDSGNTIYF
TGCGCCAGCAGCCAAGTCGTAGGAGACTCTGGAAACACCATATATTTT
>TRBJ1-6|TRBV7-9|-|many
CASSVQGYENSPLHF
TGTGCCAGCAGCGTACAGGGCTACGAGAATTCACCCCTCCACTTT
>TRBJ1-5|TRBV27|TRBD1|many
CASSHRTGDGQPQHF
TGTGCCAGCAGTCACCGGACAGGGGATGGTCAGCCCCAGCATTTT
>TRBJ1-5|TRBV10-3|TRBD1|many
CAIRGQGRDQPQHF
TGTGCCATCAGGGGACAGGGGAGGGATCAGCCCCAGCATTTT
>TRBJ2-3|TRBV4-2|-|many
CASSQDFLADTQYF
TGTGCCAGCAGCCAAGATTTCCTAGCGGATACGCAGTATTTT
>TRBJ1-2|TRBV4-2|TRBD1|few
CASSQREGAYGYTF
TGTGCCAGCAGCCAAAGGGAGGGGGCTTATGGCTACACCTTC
>TRBJ2-7|TRBV4-3|TRBD1|many
CASSQMTGLSYEQYF
TGCGCCAGCAGCCAAATGACAGGGCTATCCTACGAGCAGTACTTC
>TRBJ1-5|TRBV18|TRBD1|-
CASSPYTGDQPQHF
TGTGCCAGCTCACCATATACAGGGGATCAGCCCCAGCATTTT
>TRBJ2-3|TRBV5-1|-|many
CASSLRVGGPTDTQYF
TGCGCCAGCAGCTTGAGGGTGGGGGGGCCCACAGATACGCAGTATTTT
>TRBJ2-1|TRBV20-1|TRBD1|-
CSAPLQGANEQFF
TGCAGTGCTCCCCTTCAGGGGGCCAATGAGCAGTTCTTC
>TRBJ1-2|TRBV28|TRBD1|many
CASSLFAGTVTNYGYTF
TGTGCCAGCAGTTTATTCGCCGGGACAGTCACGAACTATGGCTACACCTTC
>TRBJ1-3|TRBV7-9|-|many
CASSQLQGSGNTIYF
TGTGCCAGCAGCCAACTACAGGGATCTGGAAACACCATATATTTT
>TRBJ1-1|TRBV6-5|TRBD1|many
CASSYFRGHTEAFF
TGTGCCAGCAGTTACTTTAGGGGGCACACTGAAGCTTTCTTT
>TRBJ2-5|TRBV7-9|-|many
CASSLVGTGETQYF
TGTGCCAGCAGCTTAGTCGGGACCGGAGAGACCCAGTACTTC
>TRBJ1-1|TRBV5-1|TRBD1|many
CASSVGQGRTEAFF
TGCGCCAGCAGCGTCGGACAGGGGAGAACTGAAGCTTTCTTT